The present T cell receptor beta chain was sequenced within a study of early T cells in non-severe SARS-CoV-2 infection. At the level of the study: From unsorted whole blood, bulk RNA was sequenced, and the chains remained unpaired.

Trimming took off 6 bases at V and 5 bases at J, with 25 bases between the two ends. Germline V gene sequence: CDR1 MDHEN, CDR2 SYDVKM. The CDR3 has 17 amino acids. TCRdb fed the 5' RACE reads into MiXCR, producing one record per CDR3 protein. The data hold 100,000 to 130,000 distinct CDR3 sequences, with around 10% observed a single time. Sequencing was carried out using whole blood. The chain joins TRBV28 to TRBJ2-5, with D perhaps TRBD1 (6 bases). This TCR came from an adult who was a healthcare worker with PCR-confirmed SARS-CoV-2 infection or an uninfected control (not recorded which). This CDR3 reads CASSILRGRDIKETQYF. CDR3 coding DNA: TGTGCCAGCAGCATTCTCAGGGGTCGGGACATTAAGGAGACCCAGTACTTC.